This T cell receptor beta chain was identified during a study of blood T cell repertoires in COVID-19. For the study at large: Acute-phase and convalescent COVID-19 samples originated in the United States, Italy and Spain. Sample material is recorded as cDNA or gDNA derived from T cells, B-cell-depleted T cells, or PBMCs.

The method was immunoSEQ multiplex PCR; TCRdb's version includes in-frame clones alone and lacks a portion of them. There are about 200,000 clones in the sample; around 85% occur only once, and around 20% lies in the top ten. Living in 25 or so US areas, the participants were between roughly 18 and 89 years of age. Categorization into cohorts depended on clinical history that participants reported. Germline-derived CDR1 and CDR2 are MNHNS and SASEGT. The CDR3 is made up of 17 amino acids. Deletions cut 0 bases from V and 3 bases from J, with 18 bases between. The chain links TRBV6-1 to TRBJ2-7; weak D call: TRBD2 (6 bases). The TCR sequence derives from a man between 35 and 55 years old who had recovered from COVID-19. Sequenced: PBMCs or T cells enriched from blood (not recorded which). This CDR3 reads CASSEAGSGYRFYEQYF. DNA of the CDR3: TGTGCCAGCAGTGAAGCCGGGAGCGGGTACCGATTCTACGAGCAGTACTTC.